The 7 T cell receptor beta chains below were found in one sample sequenced in a study of radiation and T cells in renal cell carcinoma. Indicated time point: baseline pretreatment blood. The treatment denotes: 15 Gy SBRT to primary tumor, nephrectomy 4 weeks later. Sequencing was performed with immunoSEQ multiplex PCR; in TCRdb, only in-frame clones are kept and a portion is missing. Of about 95,000 clones in the sample, 86% were seen once. The specimen comprised blood, sampled from a patient whose treatment included radiotherapy and nephrectomy. The receptors stem from a man between 45 and 60 years old with renal cell carcinoma.

The rearrangement joins TRBV5-1 to TRBJ2-3, with D uncertain. Trimming took off 2 bases at V and 0 bases at J, with 7 bases between the two ends. This CDR3 contains 14 residues. Looked up from germline, CDR1 is SGHRS and CDR2 is YFSETQ. The DNA of the CDR3 is TGCGCCAGCAGCTTACAAGTTAGCACAGATACGCAGTATTTT. Translating gives CASSLQVSTDTQYF. The full variable domain, with the rest looked up from reference TRBV5-1 and TRBJ2-3, is KAGVTQTPRYLIKTRGQQVTLSCSPISGHRSVSWYQQTPGQGLQFLFEYFSETQRNKGNFPGRFSGRQFSNSRSEMNVSTLELGDSALYLCASSLQVSTDTQYFGPGTRLTVL.

The rearrangement uses TRBV7-8 and TRBJ2-2; no clear D gene. The CDR3 totals 12 residues. Germline V CDR1 and CDR2: SGHVS, FQNEAQ. V lost 6 bases, J lost 0 bases, and 2 bases lay in between. CDR3 nucleotide sequence: TGTGCCAGCAGTTCGAACACCGGGGAGCTGTTTTTT. Translating it yields CASSSNTGELFF.

The gene calls are TRBV18 and TRBJ1-2, with D unresolved. Germline V gives CDR1 KGHSH, CDR2 LQKENI. This CDR3 is built from 12 residues. The germline V and J ends were trimmed by 5 bases and 2 bases, with 6 bases remaining between them. The CDR3 region has the DNA TGTGCCAGCTCATACGAAAACTATGGCTACACCTTC. It translates to CASSYENYGYTF.

J is TRBJ2-5 and V is TRBV2; possibly TRBD1 for D (6 bases). Germline CDR1 reads SNHLY; CDR2 reads FYNNEI. The CDR3 spans 16 residues. Trimming took off 2 bases at V and 5 bases at J, with 18 bases between the two ends. CDR3 bases: TGTGCCAGCAGTGAATTAAAGACAGGCGCAGAGGAGACCCAGTACTTC. Residues: CASSELKTGAEETQYF.

Notes on this clone: The germline gene is not matched at one end of the junction; a read error may be the cause. The chain is built from TRBV7-7 and TRBJ2-7; no clear D gene. This CDR3 is built from 13 residues. Germline lookup yields CDR1 SSHAT and CDR2 FNYEAQ (reference sequence). CDR3 sequence reads: CASSFGRDYEQYF. The DNA for the CDR3 is TGTGCTAGCAGCTTTGGTAGAGACTACGAGCAGTACTTC.

This clone appeared once. The rearrangement links TRBV19 to TRBJ1-1; maybe TRBD1 (6 bases). Germline CDR1 and CDR2: LNHDA and SQIVND (reference sequence). The V end was cut by 5 bases, the J end by 1 base, with 11 bases between. The CDR3 length is 14 residues. The CDR3 sequence is CASSLGHGNTEAFF. DNA for the CDR3: TGTGCCAGTAGTCTGGGACACGGGAACACTGAAGCTTTCTTT.

The chain couples TRBV6-6 to TRBJ2-1; 10 nucleotides match TRBD1. From germline, CDR1 is MNHNY and CDR2 SVGAGI (reference sequence). Trimming at V came to 6 bases and at J to 2 bases, leaving 1 base not matched to a gene. The CDR3 runs to 14 residues. CDR3 in DNA: TGTGCCAGCAGGGGGACAGGGGCCTACAATGAGCAGTTCTTC. It translates to CASRGTGAYNEQFF.